The clone carrying this T cell receptor (beta chain) was observed a few times. Its specificity is not known. Sample time point: before preoperative PTX-NDP chemotherapy. Preoperative chemotherapy with paclitaxel-nedaplatin was given to patients before surgery. TCRdb used MiXCR to reprocess the PCR reads, holding one entry per CDR3 protein. The repertoire holds over 10,000 distinct CDR3 sequences, with approximately 54% as singletons. This sample stems from a study of esophageal squamous cell carcinoma under preoperative chemotherapy. Study-wide context: Samples included peripheral blood T cells as well as tumor-infiltrating lymphocytes.

Germline CDR1 and CDR2: MNHNS and SASEGT. This CDR3 is built from 12 residues. Findings and caveats of the study: Tumor-infiltrating lymphocytes showed no significant post-chemotherapy TCR diversity increase, unlike peripheral T cells. Abundant clones tended to shrink rather than expand after paclitaxel-nedaplatin.

This specimen was taken from a patient given preoperative chemotherapy. The source is a human donor with esophageal squamous cell carcinoma. The donor label of this sample is uncertain. The rearrangement links TRBV6-1 to TRBJ2-1; TRBD2 matches at 10 bases. With the DNA end fitting TRBJ2-7 better, the J assignment may be wrong. CDR3: CASPGLAHEQYF. The DNA for the CDR3 is TGTGCCAGCCCGGGACTAGCGCACGAGCAGTACTTC.